These T cell receptor beta chains were read from a single sample in a study of blood T cell dynamics during melanoma immunotherapy. Method: immunoSEQ multiplex PCR; TCRdb's copy keeps in-frame clones and lacks some. The sample consists of 16,000 or so clones, 80% to 95% of them appearing once. The sample consisted of blood, taken from a patient treated with checkpoint blockade. Receptor source: a human donor with melanoma. CDR3s include the opening cysteine and the closing phenylalanine or tryptophan. Each record gives: clone size, V gene, J gene, D gene, CDR3 DNA, CDR3 protein. The D gene is left open where the match is weak. Part of the rows lack a size; the others show once, few, many or a class for expanded clones.

-	TRBV9	TRBJ1-5	-	TGTGCCAGCAGCGTTGATGGGGGGTTAGGACAGCCCCAGCATTTT	CASSVDGGLGQPQHF
-	TRBV29-1	TRBJ1-1	-	TGCAGCGTAGGGAGAGGGAACACTGAAGCTTTCTTT	CSVGRGNTEAFF
-	TRBV2	TRBJ2-1	TRBD2	TGTGCCAGCGCTCAGTTAGCGGGAGGATATGATGAGCAGTTCTTC	CASAQLAGGYDEQFF
-	TRBV6-6	TRBJ2-7	TRBD2	TGTGCCAGCAGTTACGGGGGAGGGTACAGCTCCTACGAGCAGTACTTC	CASSYGGGYSSYEQYF
few	TRBV6-5	TRBJ1-5	-	TGTGCCAGCAGTTACTCCCGACAGGCCAGCAATCAGCCCCAGCATTTT	CASSYSRQASNQPQHF
-	TRBV11-2	TRBJ1-1	-	TGTGCCAGCAGCTTAGATATGAACACTGAAGCTTTCTTT	CASSLDMNTEAFF
-	TRBV28	TRBJ1-2	TRBD1	TGTGCCAGCAGTCCGGGACAGAGAGGCTACACCTTC	CASSPGQRGYTF
-	TRBV7-2	TRBJ2-7	-	TGTGCCAGCAGCCCGGGACCCTCCACGGACGAGCAGTACTTC	CASSPGPSTDEQYF
once	TRBV14	TRBJ2-6	-	TGTGCCAGCAGCCCCCAGGGAGGCTCCCGAAACTCTGGGGCCAACGTCCTGACTTTC	CASSPQGGSRNSGANVLTF
-	TRBV7-9	TRBJ2-3	TRBD1	TGTGCCAGCAGCTTAGAGGGCAGGGGGACGCAGTATTTT	CASSLEGRGTQYF
-	TRBV5-1	TRBJ2-1	-	TGCGCCAGCACCCCAACGATCGGGGGTGGGAACAATGAGCAGTTCTTC	CASTPTIGGGNNEQFF
-	TRBV5-1	TRBJ2-3	TRBD1	TGCGCCAGCAGCCCTGGACAGGGTTCGGTCGCAGATACGCAGTATTTT	CASSPGQGSVADTQYF
-	TRBV14	TRBJ2-3	-	TGTGCCAGCAGTCGTCGTGGAGGAGCGATTACAGATACGCAGTATTTT	CASSRRGGAITDTQYF
-	TRBV10-2	TRBJ1-5	-	TGCGCCAGCAGTGAGAAGGATCAGCCCCAGCATTTT	CASSEKDQPQHF
-	TRBV27	TRBJ1-4	-	TGTGCCAGCAGTTTACAGGGTCGAAAACTGTTTTTT	CASSLQGRKLFF
-	TRBV25-1	TRBJ2-3	-	TGTGCCAGCAGACAGTTGACAGATACGCAGTATTTT	CASRQLTDTQYF
-	TRBV2	TRBJ2-1	TRBD1	TGTGCCAGCAGCCAGGACAGGGGGAGCTACAATGAGCAGTTCTTC	CASSQDRGSYNEQFF
few	TRBV4-1	TRBJ2-3	-	TGCGCCAGCAGCCAAGACGCCGCTGCACGAGATACGCAGTATTTT	CASSQDAAARDTQYF
once	TRBV11-2	TRBJ2-1	TRBD2	TGTGCCAGCAGCTCCGGGACTAGCGGAGGGGGGCGTGAGCAGTTCTTC	CASSSGTSGGGREQFF
-	TRBV6-4	TRBJ2-3	TRBD2	TGTGCCAGCGAACGGACGGGTCGGCTAGCGGGGGGGTTGGATACGCAGTATTTT	CASERTGRLAGGLDTQYF
-	TRBV19	TRBJ1-1	-	TGTGCCAGTAGTTGGGGGGCGCGTACTGAAGCTTTCTTT	CASSWGARTEAFF
-	TRBV5-6	TRBJ1-1	TRBD1	TGTGCCAGCAGCCCAATCGGAGGCGGGACAGGATCGAACACTGAAGCTTTCTTT	CASSPIGGGTGSNTEAFF
-	TRBV19	TRBJ2-1	-	TGTGCCAGTACCCCTTACTCGAGCTCCTACAATGAGCAGTTCTTC	CASTPYSSSYNEQFF
-	TRBV19	TRBJ2-5	TRBD2	TGTGCCAGTAGTATAGGCGGGGGGCTCCGGGAGACCCAGTACTTC	CASSIGGGLRETQYF
-	TRBV7-6	TRBJ2-7	TRBD1	TGTGCCAGCAGTTATATACAGGGGGCCGAGCAGTACTTC	CASSYIQGAEQYF
once	TRBV4-1	TRBJ1-4	-	TGCGCCACCAGGGAACGGAGATCTAATGAAAAACTGTTTTTT	CATRERRSNEKLFF
-	TRBV19	TRBJ1-4	TRBD1	TGTGCCAGTAGTCCCGGACAGGTCCTCGACGGTGGTGAAAAACTGTTTTTT	CASSPGQVLDGGEKLFF
-	TRBV7-9	TRBJ1-4	-	TGTGCCAGCAGCTTAGGGATCGGGACTAATGAAAAACTGTTTTTT	CASSLGIGTNEKLFF
-	TRBV9	TRBJ1-2	-	TGTGCCAGCAGCGCCCCCCGGGACATTAACTATGGCTACACCTTC	CASSAPRDINYGYTF
-	TRBV11-2	TRBJ2-7	-	TGTGCCAGCAGCTTGGGAGGAGGCGAGCAGTACTTC	CASSLGGGEQYF
-	TRBV4-2	TRBJ1-4	TRBD1	TGTGCCAGCAGCCCTGGACAGGGAGGTGAAAAACTGTTTTTT	CASSPGQGGEKLFF
-	TRBV6-6	TRBJ2-7	-	TGTGCCAGCTCCCCGAGGGGAAGGACCTCCTCCTACGAGCAGTACTTC	CASSPRGRTSSYEQYF
once	TRBV11-2	TRBJ2-3	TRBD2	TGTGCCAGCAGCTCCTCCGGACTAGCGGGGGGGCTTTATTTT	CASSSSGLAGGLYF
-	TRBV14	TRBJ1-6	TRBD1	TGTGCCAGCAGCCAAGTTGGGACAGCGTATAATTCACCCCTCCACTTT	CASSQVGTAYNSPLHF
-	TRBV11-2	TRBJ2-3	-	TGTGCCAGCAGCTTAGGGGAGCTGGACTACACAGATACGCAGTATTTT	CASSLGELDYTDTQYF
-	TRBV15	TRBJ1-1	-	TGTGCCACCAGCAGATCCGGGTCTGCGGGGGGCGCGGCTGAAGCTTTCTTT	CATSRSGSAGGAAEAFF
-	TRBV14	TRBJ2-7	TRBD1	TGTGCCAGCAGCCGACAGGGGATGGGGGAGCAGTACTTC	CASSRQGMGEQYF
-	TRBV4-1	TRBJ2-3	TRBD2	TGCGCCAGCACTGGAGCGGGGGGCAACACAGATACGCAGTATTTT	CASTGAGGNTDTQYF
once	TRBV19	TRBJ1-2	TRBD1	TGTGCCAGTACTAATTCCGGGACAGGAGCCCAAATCTATGGCTACACCTTC	CASTNSGTGAQIYGYTF
-	TRBV5-8	TRBJ1-1	-	TGTGCCAGCAGCTTGACCGGGAACACTGAAGCTTTCTTT	CASSLTGNTEAFF
-	TRBV5-4	TRBJ2-1	-	TGTGCCAGCAGCCTCGGCACTAACACAGGTGGCAATGAGCAGTTCTTC	CASSLGTNTGGNEQFF
-	TRBV4-1	TRBJ1-5	-	TGCGCCAGCAGCCTCCTATCGTCCGGGACGGTGAAAGGGCCCCAGCATTTT	CASSLLSSGTVKGPQHF
-	TRBV5-4	TRBJ2-5	TRBD2	TGTGCCAGCAGCTTGGCCCAAAGACTAGCGGGAGCTCGTGAGACCCAGTACTTC	CASSLAQRLAGARETQYF
once	TRBV6-5	TRBJ1-5	-	TGTGCCAGCAGAATGGCAGGGCAGAATCAGCCCCAGCATTTT	CASRMAGQNQPQHF
once	TRBV19	TRBJ2-3	TRBD1	TGTGCCAGTAGTATGCAGGGGGCAGATACGCAGTATTTT	CASSMQGADTQYF
-	TRBV18	TRBJ1-5	-	TGTGCCAGCTCTAAAGCGGTTGATCAGCCCCAGCATTTT	CASSKAVDQPQHF
-	TRBV7-3	TRBJ2-7	-	TGTGCCAGCAGCTCGGGACGGGGCTACGAGCAGTACTTC	CASSSGRGYEQYF
-	TRBV19	TRBJ1-1	TRBD1	TGTGCCAGTAGTAAAACGACAGGGGCCGGGAACACTGAAGCTTTCTTT	CASSKTTGAGNTEAFF
-	TRBV6-6	TRBJ2-7	TRBD2	TGTGCCAGCAGTTACTTTCTAGCGGGAGAAGCCTACGAGCAGTACTTC	CASSYFLAGEAYEQYF
-	TRBV6-5	TRBJ1-1	-	TGTGCCAGCAGTTACTCGAATCGCAGCCCTTACACTGAAGCTTTCTTT	CASSYSNRSPYTEAFF
-	TRBV6-6	TRBJ2-1	TRBD2	TGTGCCAGCACTCCGACTAGCGGGGGCACCAATGAGCAGTTCTTC	CASTPTSGGTNEQFF
-	TRBV5-1	TRBJ2-7	-	TGCGCCAGCAGCTTGGCGGGACACTCTTCCTACGAGCAGTACTTC	CASSLAGHSSYEQYF
few	TRBV7-7	TRBJ2-5	-	TGTGCCAGCAGCTTACAGGGAGAGGGGGAGACCCAGTACTTC	CASSLQGEGETQYF
once	TRBV5-1	TRBJ2-1	TRBD1	TGCGCCAGCAGCTCCGGACAGGTCAACAATGAGCAGTTCTTC	CASSSGQVNNEQFF
-	TRBV9	TRBJ1-3	TRBD1	TGTGCCAGCAGCGTAATCTCCGGGACAGGGGTTGGAAACACCATATATTTT	CASSVISGTGVGNTIYF
-	TRBV6-1	TRBJ1-3	-	TGTGCCAGAAACAGGAAAGGAAACACCATATATTTT	CARNRKGNTIYF